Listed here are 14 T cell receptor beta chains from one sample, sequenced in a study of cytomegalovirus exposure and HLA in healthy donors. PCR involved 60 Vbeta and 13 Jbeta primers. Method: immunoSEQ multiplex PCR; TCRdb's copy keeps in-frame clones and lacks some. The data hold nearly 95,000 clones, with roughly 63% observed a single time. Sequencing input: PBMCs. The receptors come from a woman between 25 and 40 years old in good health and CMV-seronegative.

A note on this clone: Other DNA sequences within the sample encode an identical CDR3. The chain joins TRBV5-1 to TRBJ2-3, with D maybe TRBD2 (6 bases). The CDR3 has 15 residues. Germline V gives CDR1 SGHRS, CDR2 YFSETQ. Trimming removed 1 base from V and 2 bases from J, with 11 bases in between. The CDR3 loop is CASSLSSEYTDTQYF. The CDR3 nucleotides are TGCGCCAGCAGCTTGTCTAGCGAATACACAGATACGCAGTATTTT.

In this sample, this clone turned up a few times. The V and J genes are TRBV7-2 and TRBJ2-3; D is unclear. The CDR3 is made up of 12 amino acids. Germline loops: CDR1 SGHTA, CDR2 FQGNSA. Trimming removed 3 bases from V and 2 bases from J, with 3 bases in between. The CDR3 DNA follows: TGTGCCAGCAGCTTTTACACAGATACGCAGTATTTT. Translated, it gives CASSFYTDTQYF.

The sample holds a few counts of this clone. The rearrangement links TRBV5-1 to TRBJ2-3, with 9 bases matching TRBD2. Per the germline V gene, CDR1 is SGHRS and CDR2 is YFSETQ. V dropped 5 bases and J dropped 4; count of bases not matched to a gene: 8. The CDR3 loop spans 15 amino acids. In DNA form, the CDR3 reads TGCGCCAGCAGTCCAGGGCTAGCGGGACCAGATACGCAGTATTTT. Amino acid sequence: CASSPGLAGPDTQYF.

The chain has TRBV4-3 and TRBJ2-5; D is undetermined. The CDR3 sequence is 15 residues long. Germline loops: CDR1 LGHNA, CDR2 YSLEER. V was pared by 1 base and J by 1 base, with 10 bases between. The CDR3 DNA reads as TGCGCCAGCAGCCAAGCCCGGCGGAGCCAAGAGACCCAGTACTTC. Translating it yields CASSQARRSQETQYF.

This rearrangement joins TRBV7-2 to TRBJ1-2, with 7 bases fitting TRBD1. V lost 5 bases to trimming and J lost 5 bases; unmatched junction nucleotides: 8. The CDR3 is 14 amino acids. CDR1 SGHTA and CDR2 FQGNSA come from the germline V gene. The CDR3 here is CASSPPDRSYGYTF. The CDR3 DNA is TGTGCCAGCAGCCCTCCGGACAGGTCGTATGGCTACACCTTC.

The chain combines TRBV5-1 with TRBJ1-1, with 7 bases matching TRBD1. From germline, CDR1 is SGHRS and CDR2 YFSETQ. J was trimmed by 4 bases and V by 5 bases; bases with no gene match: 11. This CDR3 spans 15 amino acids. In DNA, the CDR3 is TGCGCCAGCAGTTACACAGGGGCGCGGGGCACTGAAGCTTTCTTT. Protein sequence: CASSYTGARGTEAFF.

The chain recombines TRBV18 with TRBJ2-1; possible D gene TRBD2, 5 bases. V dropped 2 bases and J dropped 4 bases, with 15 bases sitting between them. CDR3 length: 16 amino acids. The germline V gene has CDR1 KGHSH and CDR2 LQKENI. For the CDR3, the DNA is TGTGCCAGCTCACCATCCCTAGCCGCCGTTTACAATGAGCAGTTCTTC. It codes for CASSPSLAAVYNEQFF.

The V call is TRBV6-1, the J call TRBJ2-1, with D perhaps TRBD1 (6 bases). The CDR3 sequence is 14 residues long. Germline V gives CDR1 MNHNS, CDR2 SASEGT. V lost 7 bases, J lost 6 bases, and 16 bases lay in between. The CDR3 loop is CASNRDLTANEQFF. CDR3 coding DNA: TGTGCCAGCAACAGGGACCTTACTGCCAATGAGCAGTTCTTC.

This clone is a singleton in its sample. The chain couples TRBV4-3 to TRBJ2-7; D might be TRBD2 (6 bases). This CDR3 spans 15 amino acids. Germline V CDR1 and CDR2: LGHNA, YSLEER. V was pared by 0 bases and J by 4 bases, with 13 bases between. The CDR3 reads CASSQEWGGGYEQYF. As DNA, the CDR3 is TGCGCCAGCAGCCAAGAATGGGGAGGCGGGTACGAGCAGTACTTC.

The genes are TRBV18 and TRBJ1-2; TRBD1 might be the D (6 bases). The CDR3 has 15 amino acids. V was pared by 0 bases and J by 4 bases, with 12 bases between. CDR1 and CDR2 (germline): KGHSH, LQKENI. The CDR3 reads CASSPPAGAAYGYTF. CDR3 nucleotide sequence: TGTGCCAGCTCACCACCGGCAGGGGCGGCCTATGGCTACACCTTC.

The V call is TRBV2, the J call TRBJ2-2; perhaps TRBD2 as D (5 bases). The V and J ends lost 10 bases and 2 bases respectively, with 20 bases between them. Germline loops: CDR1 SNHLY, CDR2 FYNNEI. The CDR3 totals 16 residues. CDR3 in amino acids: CAIHARHGLNTGELFF. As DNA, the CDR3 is TGTGCCATCCACGCCCGGCACGGACTTAACACCGGGGAGCTGTTTTTT.

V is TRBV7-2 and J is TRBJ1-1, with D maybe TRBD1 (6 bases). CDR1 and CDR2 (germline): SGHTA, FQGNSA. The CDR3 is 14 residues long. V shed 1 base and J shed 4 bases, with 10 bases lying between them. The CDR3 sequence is CASSLGGGLTEAFF. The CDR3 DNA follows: TGTGCCAGCAGCTTAGGAGGGGGTCTCACTGAAGCTTTCTTT.

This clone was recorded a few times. Here the CDR3 DNA reads TGTGCCAGCAGCCAAGACAGCTCCTACAATGAGCAGTTCTTC. Translated, it gives CASSQDSSYNEQFF. The chain employs TRBV27 and TRBJ2-1; tentative D call: TRBD1 (5 bases). Germline CDR1 is MNHEY and CDR2 is SMNVEV (reference sequence). Trimming left V 6 bases short and J 0 bases short, with 9 bases between. There are 14 residues in the CDR3.

CDR3 sequence reads: CASSYGDSSGANVLTF. DNA for the CDR3: TGTGCCAGCAGTTATGGGGACAGTTCTGGGGCCAACGTCCTGACTTTC. The rearrangement joins TRBV6-5 to TRBJ2-6; 7 bases align to TRBD1. With 3 bases clipped from V and 1 base from J, the junction kept 3 bases outside the gene matches. The CDR3 loop spans 16 amino acids. Germline values: CDR1 MNHEY, CDR2 SVGAGI.